Listed here are 25 T cell receptor beta chains from one sample, sequenced in a study of T-cell reconstitution after alpha-beta-depleted transplantation in children. This sample's TCRbeta library carried unique molecular identifier barcodes. TCRdb used MiXCR to reprocess the PCR reads, holding one entry per CDR3 protein. The table has roughly 500,000 distinct CDR3 sequences, 30% to 35% seen once. The starting material was PBMCs from the stem cell graft donor, obtained from the stem cell graft. Receptors were obtained from a human donor who donated a stem cell graft to a child with aplastic anemia.

CDR3 nucleotides: TGTGCCAGCAGCGCAACTACGGGACCAAACACTGAAGCTTTCTTT. It codes for CASSATTGPNTEAFF. This rearrangement joins TRBV9 to TRBJ1-1, with a weak D call TRBD1 (5 bases). CDR3 length equals 15 residues. Trimming left V 3 bases short and J 2 bases short, with 14 bases between. CDR1 is SGDLS, CDR2 YYNGEE, per germline.

V is TRBV3-1 and J is TRBJ1-6; D not resolved. Deletions cut 4 bases from V and 8 bases from J, with 6 bases between. CDR1 LGHDT and CDR2 YNNKEL come from the germline V gene (reference sequence). The CDR3 is 12 residues long. CDR3 protein: CASSPVDSPLHF. DNA for the CDR3: TGTGCCAGCAGCCCGGTAGATTCACCCCTCCACTTT.

CDR3 coding DNA: TGTGCCAGCAGCCCTCGGGTCAGCGGGATGAAGGATGAGCAGTTCTTC. This gives the protein CASSPRVSGMKDEQFF. The chain joins TRBV9 to TRBJ2-1, with 7 bases fitting TRBD2. The germline CDR1 and CDR2 sequences are SGDLS and YYNGEE. This CDR3 is 16 amino acids long. V dropped 4 bases and J dropped 8; count of bases not matched to a gene: 15.

This chain uses TRBV29-1 with TRBJ1-1; D not resolved. Germline values: CDR1 SQVTM, CDR2 ANQGSEA. V lost 5 bases and J lost 0, with 13 bases in between. The CDR3 extends over 14 amino acids. Here the CDR3 DNA reads TGCAGCGTTACGAGGGAATTGTTGAACACTGAAGCTTTCTTT. Translation: CSVTRELLNTEAFF.

The chain is built from TRBV6-5 and TRBJ1-2, with 7 positions matching TRBD1. The length of the CDR3 is 14 residues. Germline loops: CDR1 MNHEY, CDR2 SVGAGI. The V and J ends lost 2 bases and 8 bases, in that order; junction bases with no gene match: 8. As DNA, the CDR3 is TGTGCCAGCAGTTACGGGACAGCCCTACGGGGCTACACCTTC. This gives the protein CASSYGTALRGYTF.

The chain joins TRBV6-2 or TRBV6-3 to TRBJ1-5; D gene ambiguous. From germline, CDR1 is MNHEY and CDR2 SVGEGT. The ends were cut back, 0 bases at V and 11 bases at J, with 14 bases in the middle. This CDR3 is built from 14 residues. The CDR3 loop reads CASSYSGRVSAQHF. The CDR3 coding sequence is TGTGCCAGCAGTTACTCCGGGAGGGTCTCGGCCCAGCATTTT.

This chain uses TRBV29-1 with TRBJ1-1, with 10 nucleotides matching TRBD1. Germline V lookup: CDR1 SQVTM, CDR2 ANQGSEA. Trimming removed 7 bases from V and 0 bases from J; junction bases left unmatched: 11. This CDR3 comprises 16 residues. The CDR3 sequence is CSGKDRGNFMNTEAFF. The CDR3 coding sequence is TGCAGCGGGAAGGACAGGGGGAACTTCATGAACACTGAAGCTTTCTTT.

The CDR3, as DNA: TGTGCCAGCTCCGCCGGGGCTAGCTCCTACAATGAGCAGTTCTTC. Amino acid sequence: CASSAGASSYNEQFF. This chain connects TRBV7-9 to TRBJ2-1; D is perhaps TRBD1 or TRBD2 (5 bases each). V lost 8 bases, J lost 0 bases, and 14 bases lay in between. Germline values: CDR1 SEHNR, CDR2 FQNEAQ (reference sequence). The CDR3 has 15 residues.

This clonotype has just a few counts. The rearrangement uses TRBV5-1 and TRBJ2-3; tentative D call: TRBD1 (5 bases). Germline CDR1 SGHRS, CDR2 YFSETQ. The CDR3 is 14 amino acids. Trimming left V 0 bases short and J 11 bases short, with 16 bases between. CDR3 nucleotides: TGCGCCAGCAGCTTGGGTACAGGACCAAGGGGGCAGTATTTT. This translates into CASSLGTGPRGQYF.

This chain uses TRBV29-1 with TRBJ2-3; 15 nucleotides line up with TRBD2. The germline gives CDR1 SQVTM, CDR2 ANQGSEA. V shed 1 base, J shed 3 bases, and the junction held 2 bases outside the gene matches. The CDR3 totals 16 residues. The CDR3 coding sequence is TGCAGCGTTGAAGCGGGACTAGCGGGGGGAACAGATACGCAGTATTTT. It codes for CSVEAGLAGGTDTQYF.

This clonotype has more than one count but fewer than ten. The rearrangement uses TRBV6-1 and TRBJ1-4; no clear D. Per the germline V gene, CDR1 is MNHNS and CDR2 is SASEGT. The ends were cut back, 10 bases at V and 2 bases at J, with 14 bases in the middle. The CDR3 has 14 residues. The CDR3 here is CAIPGEATNEKLFF. In DNA form, the CDR3 reads TGTGCCATCCCGGGCGAGGCGACTAATGAAAAACTGTTTTTT.

This clonotype was seen only a few times. V usage is TRBV3-1 and J usage is TRBJ2-2, with TRBD2 matching over 12 bases. The germline V gene has CDR1 LGHDT and CDR2 YNNKEL (reference sequence). CDR3 length equals 16 residues. The junction had 1 base not matched to a gene; V was cut back by 1 base and J by 4 bases. CDR3 nucleotide sequence: TGTGCCAGCAGCCAAGCACTAGCGGGAGGCACCGGGGAGCTGTTTTTT. As protein: CASSQALAGGTGELFF.

This clonotype has only a few counts. This chain joins TRBV6-1 and TRBJ2-1; D is undetermined. V lost 6 bases to trimming and J lost 0 bases, with 12 bases between them. The germline gives CDR1 MNHNS, CDR2 SASEGT. The CDR3 spans 15 residues. DNA for the CDR3: TGTGCCAGCAGGGAACGGCGGAGCTCCTACAATGAGCAGTTCTTC. This sequence encodes CASRERRSSYNEQFF.

The J gene is TRBJ1-3, the V gene TRBV9; no reliable D call. CDR3 length: 15 residues. Germline loops: CDR1 SGDLS, CDR2 YYNGEE. Trimming cost V 0 bases and J 4 bases, with 11 bases left between them. The CDR3 reads CASSVAELVGNTIYF. For the CDR3, the DNA is TGTGCCAGCAGCGTAGCCGAGCTCGTCGGAAACACCATATATTTT.

Worth noting for this clonotype: With a much larger clone just one base away, this may be a read error. The chain carries TRBV18 and TRBJ2-5, with D unclear. This CDR3 is built from 11 residues. V was trimmed by 2 bases and J by 6 bases, leaving 4 bases between them. In germline, CDR1 is KGHSH, CDR2 LQKENI. The CDR3 here is CASSPGKTQYF. The DNA of the CDR3 is TGTGCCAGCTCACCAGGGAAGACCCAGTACTTC.

The chain has TRBV4-3 and TRBJ2-2; no firm D call. V lost 5 bases, J lost 7 bases, and 14 bases lay in between. CDR1 and CDR2 from the germline V gene are LGHNA and YSLEER. CDR3 length equals 14 residues. CDR3 sequence: CASSDRKNDGELFF. The CDR3 nucleotides read TGCGCCAGCAGCGACCGTAAGAATGACGGGGAGCTGTTTTTT.

V gene TRBV10-3 combines with J gene TRBJ2-4; D is uncertain. V dropped 7 bases and J dropped 9 bases, with 7 bases sitting between them. This CDR3 region has 10 residues. Germline lookup yields CDR1 ENHRY and CDR2 SYGVKD. CDR3 DNA sequence: TGTGCCATCACTCGACTCATTCAGTACTTC. This translates into CAITRLIQYF.

This clonotype was counted a few times. V and J are TRBV5-6 and TRBJ2-2; D not certain. CDR3 length equals 14 residues. CDR1 SGHDT and CDR2 YYEEEE come from the germline V gene. The ends were cut back, 0 bases at V and 4 bases at J, with 7 bases in the middle. CDR3 in amino acids: CASSLVEFTGELFF. The CDR3 DNA is TGTGCCAGCAGCTTGGTCGAGTTCACCGGGGAGCTGTTTTTT.

This clonotype was observed a handful of times. The V gene is TRBV19, the J gene TRBJ2-7; 7 bases are a match to TRBD2. Looked up from germline, CDR1 is LNHDA and CDR2 is SQIVND (reference sequence). V trimming: 3 bases; J trimming: 5 bases; junction bases outside the gene matches: 7. The CDR3 is 14 residues long. CDR3 nucleotides: TGTGCCAGTAGTATCGTGGGAGGGAACCACGAGCAGTACTTC. It codes for CASSIVGGNHEQYF. The variable domain in full, with the rest retrieved from reference TRBV19 and TRBJ2-7, is DGGITQSPKYLFRKEGQNVTLSCEQNLNHDAMYWYRQDPGQGLRLIYYSQIVNDFQKGDIAEGYSVSREKKESFPLTVTSAQKNPTAFYLCASSIVGGNHEQYFGPGTRLTVT.

The CDR3 reads CASSLSVAGEYYEQYF. CDR3 sequence (DNA): TGTGCCAGCAGTTTATCGGTGGCAGGAGAATACTACGAGCAGTACTTC. This rearrangement joins TRBV27 to TRBJ2-7; no clear D. CDR1 and CDR2 from the germline V gene are MNHEY and SMNVEV (reference sequence). The CDR3 is made up of 16 amino acids. V lost 0 bases and J 3 bases, leaving 15 bases between the germline ends.

The chain is built from TRBV30 and TRBJ2-1, with TRBD2 identical over 12 bases. The CDR3 is 15 amino acids. Germline loops: CDR1 GTSNPN, CDR2 SVGIG (reference sequence). V trimming: 4 bases; J trimming: 2 bases; junction bases outside the gene matches: 3. The CDR3 here is CAWTGLAGPYNEQFF. The CDR3 bases are TGTGCCTGGACGGGACTAGCGGGCCCCTACAATGAGCAGTTCTTC. The complete variable domain, with remaining parts taken from reference TRBV30 and TRBJ2-1, reads SQTIHQWPATLVQPVGSPLSLECTVEGTSNPNLYWYRQAAGRGLQLLFYSVGIGQISSEVPQNLSASRPQDRQFILSSKKLLLSDSGFYLCAWTGLAGPYNEQFFGPGTRLTVL.

This clonotype has more than one count but fewer than ten. CDR3 nucleotide sequence: TGTGCCAGCACCCCAGACGGGAGAATAAAAACCTACAATGAGCAGTTCTTC. Translation gives CASTPDGRIKTYNEQFF. V gene TRBV7-9 combines with J gene TRBJ2-1; TRBD2 is a possible D gene (6 bases). Germline values: CDR1 SEHNR, CDR2 FQNEAQ (reference sequence). Between the trimmed V and J ends, which lost 7 bases and 2 bases, there was a span of 21 bases. This CDR3 has 17 amino acids.

The chain links TRBV7-2 to TRBJ2-7, with D unresolved. CDR1 SGHTA and CDR2 FQGNSA come from the germline V gene. V lost 7 bases to trimming and J lost 0 bases, with 13 bases between them. The CDR3 is 14 residues long. The CDR3 loop reads CASTPGYSSYEQYF. CDR3 DNA sequence: TGTGCCAGCACCCCCGGGTACAGCTCCTACGAGCAGTACTTC. Complete variable domain (other parts from reference TRBV7-2 and TRBJ2-7): GAGVSQSPSNKVTEKGKDVELRCDPISGHTALYWYRQSLGQGLEFLIYFQGNSAPDKSGLPSDRFSAERTGGSVSTLTIQRTQQEDSAVYLCASTPGYSSYEQYFGPGTRLTVT.

This chain joins TRBV19 and TRBJ2-3; D is undetermined. Trimming shortened V by 5 bases and J by 8 bases, and 20 bases separated the two germline ends. The CDR3 sequence is 15 residues long. CDR1 is LNHDA and CDR2 is SQIVND in the germline V gene (reference sequence). CDR3 region: CASSSPNLAVGTQYF. As DNA, the CDR3 is TGTGCCAGTAGTTCCCCCAATCTGGCGGTAGGTACGCAGTATTTT. The full variable domain, rest sourced from reference TRBV19 and TRBJ2-3, is DGGITQSPKYLFRKEGQNVTLSCEQNLNHDAMYWYRQDPGQGLRLIYYSQIVNDFQKGDIAEGYSVSREKKESFPLTVTSAQKNPTAFYLCASSSPNLAVGTQYFGPGTRLTVL.

V and J are TRBV20-1 and TRBJ2-1, with 12 bases fitting TRBD2. The V segment lost 5 bases and the J segment 3 bases; nucleotides outside the gene matches: 2. The CDR3 loop spans 14 amino acids. Per the germline V gene, CDR1 is DFQATT and CDR2 is SNEGSKA (reference sequence). The DNA for the CDR3 is TGCAGTGCTTCACTAGCGGGAGGCTACAATGAGCAGTTCTTC. Translating it yields CSASLAGGYNEQFF.